A selection of T cell receptor beta chains follows, all from one sample in a study of T cells in localized non-small cell lung cancer. Generated by immunoSEQ multiplex PCR, the TCRdb table keeps only in-frame clones and is missing some. This table holds approximately 2,500 clones, roughly 30% found once. The sample in question was lung tumor tissue, obtained before any cancer treatment. These receptors were taken from a male donor aged 60 or over with stage II squamous cell lung carcinoma. Each CDR3 is given with its conserved first and last residue. The D gene is left open where the match is weak. A row's size may be missing; if present it is once, few, many or a size class.

v_call	clone_size	d_call	j_call	cdr3_aa	cdr3_nt
TRBV9	few	TRBD1	TRBJ1-4	CASSVRQGAGEKLFF	TGTGCCAGCAGCGTACGACAGGGGGCTGGAGAAAAACTGTTTTTT
TRBV11-3	-	-	TRBJ2-2	CASSLPGVGTGELFF	TGTGCCAGCAGCTTACCGGGGGTTGGGACCGGGGAGCTGTTTTTT
TRBV18	once	TRBD1	TRBJ1-1	CASSQQGGANTEAFF	TGTGCCAGCTCACAACAGGGGGGGGCGAACACTGAAGCTTTCTTT
TRBV4-1	medium-sized	TRBD1	TRBJ1-1	CASSRGQGANTEAFF	TGCGCCAGCAGCCGAGGACAGGGGGCGAACACTGAAGCTTTCTTT
TRBV5-1	-	TRBD1	TRBJ1-4	CASSLAGQGAGEKLFF	TGCGCCAGCAGCTTGGCGGGACAGGGGGCCGGTGAAAAACTGTTTTTT
TRBV5-1	-	-	TRBJ2-2	CASSLVGSPNTGELFF	TGCGCCAGCAGCTTGGTCGGCAGCCCGAACACCGGGGAGCTGTTTTTT
TRBV23-1	-	-	TRBJ1-2	CASSLAGLYGYTF	TGCGCCAGCAGCTTGGCAGGTCTCTATGGCTACACCTTC
TRBV28	-	TRBD1	TRBJ2-1	CASARQGIYEQFF	TGTGCCAGCGCAAGACAGGGAATCTATGAGCAGTTCTTC
TRBV11-3	-	-	TRBJ2-4	CASSLGSSREENIQYF	TGTGCCAGCAGCTTAGGATCGAGCAGGGAAGAAAACATTCAGTACTTC
TRBV11-3	medium-sized	-	TRBJ2-1	CASSRNLWTTDYNEQFF	TGTGCCAGCAGCCGAAATCTGTGGACGACAGACTACAATGAGCAGTTCTTC
TRBV6-8	few	-	TRBJ1-2	CASSSQGLGGYTF	TGTGCCAGCAGTTCACAGGGCCTAGGCGGCTACACCTTC
TRBV9	few	-	TRBJ1-2	CASSVSGGDGYTF	TGTGCCAGCAGCGTGTCTGGGGGCGACGGCTACACCTTC
TRBV28	-	TRBD1	TRBJ2-1	CASSFENRGFTDEQFF	TGTGCCAGCAGTTTTGAGAACAGGGGGTTTACGGATGAGCAGTTCTTC
TRBV6-8	-	TRBD1	TRBJ1-2	CASSYSIWTGRISNYGYTF	TGTGCCAGCAGTTACTCGATATGGACAGGCCGGATTTCTAACTATGGCTACACCTTC
TRBV11-3	few	TRBD2	TRBJ2-4	CASNLPGLGDIQYF	TGTGCCAGCAACCTGCCCGGACTAGGGGACATTCAGTACTTC
TRBV6-8	-	-	TRBJ2-2	CASSYYGSANTGELFF	TGTGCCAGCAGTTACTACGGAAGTGCGAACACCGGGGAGCTGTTTTTT
TRBV11-3	-	TRBD1	TRBJ1-3	CASSFQGATGNTIYF	TGTGCCAGCAGCTTTCAGGGGGCAACTGGAAACACCATATATTTT
TRBV14	-	-	TRBJ2-1	CASSLDGRTSQFF	TGTGCCAGCAGCCTAGATGGGAGGACCTCGCAGTTCTTC
TRBV29-1	-	TRBD1	TRBJ1-1	CSSGQGAYEAFF	TGCAGCTCCGGACAGGGGGCGTACGAAGCTTTCTTT
TRBV4-1	-	-	TRBJ1-5	CASSSTGSGQPQHF	TGCGCCAGCAGTTCAACGGGGTCGGGTCAGCCCCAGCATTTT
TRBV28	-	-	TRBJ1-1	CASKPSGAGETEAFF	TGTGCCAGCAAACCTTCAGGGGCAGGGGAAACTGAAGCTTTCTTT
TRBV6-8	-	-	TRBJ1-2	CASSYSNNYGYTF	TGTGCCAGCAGTTACTCGAATAACTATGGCTACACCTTC
TRBV6-8	few	-	TRBJ1-2	CASSYLSNYGYTF	TGTGCCAGCAGTTACCTATCTAACTATGGCTACACCTTC
TRBV9	-	TRBD2	TRBJ2-1	CASSASGGLVYNEQFF	TGTGCCAGCAGTGCTAGCGGAGGACTAGTCTACAATGAGCAGTTCTTC
TRBV11-3	medium-sized	-	TRBJ1-6	CASSLERQLNSPLHF	TGTGCCAGCAGCTTAGAGCGGCAGCTTAATTCACCCCTCCACTTT
TRBV4-1	few	TRBD1	TRBJ1-3	CASSQRDRVSGNTIYF	TGCGCCAGCAGCCAGAGGGACAGGGTCTCTGGAAACACCATATATTTT
TRBV29-1	-	-	TRBJ2-7	CSVSGYSYEQYF	TGCAGCGTTAGTGGCTATTCCTACGAGCAGTACTTC
TRBV6-8	-	TRBD1	TRBJ2-2	CASSDRGRVHTGELFF	TGTGCCAGCAGTGACAGGGGGCGAGTACACACCGGGGAGCTGTTTTTT
TRBV19	-	TRBD2	TRBJ2-1	CASTHSGTSGRGSYNEQFF	TGTGCCAGTACCCATTCCGGGACTAGCGGGAGGGGCTCCTACAATGAGCAGTTCTTC
TRBV18	large	-	TRBJ2-7	CASSPNARGREQYF	TGTGCCAGCTCACCCAACGCCCGGGGAAGGGAGCAGTACTTC
TRBV10-2	-	TRBD1	TRBJ2-7	CASSEGTGSYEQYF	TGCGCCAGCAGTGAGGGGACAGGCTCCTACGAGCAGTACTTC